These T cell receptor beta chains were read from a single sample in a study of shared clonotypes between healthy human individuals. Generated by immunoSEQ multiplex PCR, the TCRdb table keeps only in-frame clones and is missing some. There are 2.3 million or so clones in the sample; 85% to 95% occur only once, and 0.39% lies in the top ten. The sequenced sample consisted of naive CD4+ T cells from PBMCs. The receptors were sampled from a young man in good health. Some clones in this sample may be carry-over from other donors' samples. Each CDR3 is given with its conserved first and last residue. Fields, in order: V gene, CDR3 length, CDR3 protein.

>TRBV7-3|18
CASSLTGSSESGANVLTF
>TRBV7-2|13
CASTPGRGQPQHF
>TRBV7-2|15
CASSLELAGELEQYF
>TRBV5-5|17
CASSLVPGQGTNYGYTF
>TRBV5-1|17
CASSVTPSRDSGNTIYF
>TRBV7-3|15
CASSLNGGTNYEQYF
>TRBV6-5|13
CASSYSPRNEQFF
>TRBV9|14
CASSGGGRTYGYTF
>TRBV19|13
CASRDRGRYEQFF
>TRBV19|12
CASSIATTEAFF
>TRBV14|15
CASSQANRGSTEAFF
>TRBV7-9|13
CASSFGRGYEQYF
>TRBV4-2|18
CASSQVGLAGAGANVLTF
>TRBV15|18
CATSRGQGSYSGANVLTF
>TRBV11-2|14
CASSSGLRVETQYF
>TRBV4-1|17
CASSQETGTGVSDEQFF
>TRBV2|13
CASSDSLAPIQFF
>TRBV28|14
CASSLSHRAYGYTF
>TRBV28|11
CAIAGDTEAFF
>TRBV7-9|16
CASSAGVGDHNEKLFF
>TRBV23-1|13
CAHFMQAPDTQYF
>TRBV6-6|14
CASSYRQVNEKLFF
>TRBV28|12
CASSSSGAPQHF